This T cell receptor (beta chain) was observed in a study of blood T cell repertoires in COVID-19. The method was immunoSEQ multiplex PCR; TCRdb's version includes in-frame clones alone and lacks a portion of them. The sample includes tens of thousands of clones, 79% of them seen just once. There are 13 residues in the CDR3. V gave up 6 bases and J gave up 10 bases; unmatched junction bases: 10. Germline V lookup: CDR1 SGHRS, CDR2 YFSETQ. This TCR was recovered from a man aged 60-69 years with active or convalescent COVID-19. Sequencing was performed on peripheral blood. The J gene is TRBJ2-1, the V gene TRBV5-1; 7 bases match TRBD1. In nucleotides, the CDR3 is TGCGCCAGCACTCCCACAGGGGAAGGAGAGCAGTTCTTC. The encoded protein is CASTPTGEGEQFF.